The text below deals with one T cell receptor beta chain. Its specificity is not known. Generated by immunoSEQ multiplex PCR, the TCRdb table keeps only in-frame clones and is missing some. The repertoire holds 550,000 to 600,000 clones, with roughly 98% as singletons. CD45RO-negative CD8 cells positively selected for CCR7 made up the naive population, which excluded terminally differentiated effector memory CD45RA+ cells. Donors were Caucasian adults residing in Nashville, Tennessee, USA. This sample is part of a study of shared clonotypes between healthy human individuals. Germline V gene lookup returns CDR1 SGHRS and CDR2 YFSETQ. Between the trimmed V and J ends, which lost 3 bases and 3 bases, there was a span of 10 bases. This CDR3 spans 13 amino acids. Broader study findings: How much donors shared clonotypes was expected to be affected by sequencing depth. Relative to memory subsets, naive subsets generally showed larger estimated richness.

The receptor comes from a man under 40 in good health. The specimen was naive CD8+ T cells sorted from blood. The V gene is TRBV5-1, the J gene TRBJ2-7; TRBD1 might be the D (6 bases). The chain's CDR3 is CASSYGTLYEQYF. CDR3 in DNA: TGCGCCAGCAGCTACGGGACACTCTACGAGCAGTACTTC. The full variable domain, with the rest looked up from reference TRBV5-1 and TRBJ2-7, is KAGVTQTPRYLIKTRGQQVTLSCSPISGHRSVSWYQQTPGQGLQFLFEYFSETQRNKGNFPGRFSGRQFSNSRSEMNVSTLELGDSALYLCASSYGTLYEQYFGPGTRLTVT.